The 24 T cell receptor beta chains in this list originate from one sample, sequenced in a study of blood T cell repertoires in COVID-19. Assay used: immunoSEQ multiplex PCR; TCRdb lists only in-frame clones, some missing. This table has about 160,000 clones, just over 90% appearing once. Sequenced material: peripheral blood. The receptors derive from a woman aged 55-75 years with COVID-19, enrolled during active disease.

The V gene is TRBV5-4, the J gene TRBJ2-7; D is possibly TRBD1 (5 bases). Germline V lookup: CDR1 SGHNT, CDR2 YYREEE (reference sequence). With 3 bases removed from V and 2 bases from J, the gap between germline ends came to 9 bases. This CDR3 spans 13 amino acids. The CDR3 loop is CASSWGRTYEQYF. The DNA for the CDR3 is TGTGCCAGCAGCTGGGGCAGGACCTACGAGCAGTACTTC.

The chain links TRBV21-1 to TRBJ1-1; the D call of TRBD1 is as the table states it, not checked on the DNA. TRBV21-1 is recorded as a pseudogene. CDR3 length: 15 amino acids. Written as DNA, the CDR3 is TGTGCCAGCAGCACGTGGACAGGGGAAGAGACTGAAGCTTTCTTT. Translation gives CASSTWTGEETEAFF.

This clone was seen once. The J gene is TRBJ1-5, the V gene TRBV19; 8 nucleotides align to TRBD1. From germline, CDR1 is LNHDA and CDR2 SQIVND (reference sequence). The CDR3 is 13 amino acids. V trimming: 7 bases; J trimming: 5 bases; junction bases outside the gene matches: 4. DNA for the CDR3: TGTGCCAGTAATCCGGACAGGGATCAGCCCCAGCATTTT. This encodes CASNPDRDQPQHF.

The genes are TRBV12-3 or TRBV12-4 and TRBJ1-1; 12 bases are shared with TRBD1. The CDR3 runs to 13 residues. Unmatched junction bases numbered 7, after V lost 6 bases and J lost 11 bases. CDR3 sequence (DNA): TGTGCCAGCAGGAAGGGACAGGGGGCAGGGGCTTTCTTT. This translates into CASRKGQGAGAFF.

This chain uses TRBV27 with TRBJ2-7; tentatively, D is TRBD1 (5 bases). Germline V CDR1 and CDR2: MNHEY, SMNVEV (reference sequence). The V end was cut by 2 bases, the J end by 4 bases, with 12 bases between. The CDR3 is made up of 14 amino acids. CDR3 protein: CASSLGRAGYEQYF. The CDR3 nucleotides read TGTGCCAGCAGTTTAGGAAGGGCAGGGTACGAGCAGTACTTC.

The chain uses TRBV30 and TRBJ1-6; 7 bases fit TRBD1. CDR1 is GTSNPN and CDR2 is SVGIG in the germline V gene (reference sequence). With 0 bases clipped from V and 8 bases from J, the junction kept 10 bases outside the gene matches. This CDR3 spans 16 amino acids. Here the CDR3 DNA reads TGTGCCTGGAGTGTACAAGGGGGCTTCCTCCATTCACCCCTCCACTTT. It encodes CAWSVQGGFLHSPLHF.

The J gene is TRBJ1-4, the V gene TRBV6-6, with 7 bases that match TRBD1. The CDR3 length is 17 residues. Germline values: CDR1 MNHNY, CDR2 SVGAGI (reference sequence). V dropped 5 bases and J dropped 4; count of bases not matched to a gene: 13. The DNA for the CDR3 is TGTGCCAGCAGTCAAACAGGGGATTCGGGGATTAATGAAAAACTGTTTTTT. This translates into CASSQTGDSGINEKLFF.

The chain has TRBV7-2 and TRBJ1-1, with TRBD1 matching over 10 bases. The trim removed 6 bases at V and 3 bases at J, leaving 1 base unmatched. This CDR3 has 13 residues. CDR1 and CDR2 (germline): SGHTA, FQGNSA. The CDR3 nucleotides are TGTGCCAGCAGGACAGGGGGCCACACTGAAGCTTTCTTT. Translating it yields CASRTGGHTEAFF. Together with reference TRBV7-2 and TRBJ1-1, the CDR3 gives the full variable domain: GAGVSQSPSNKVTEKGKDVELRCDPISGHTALYWYRQSLGQGLEFLIYFQGNSAPDKSGLPSDRFSAERTGGSVSTLTIQRTQQEDSAVYLCASRTGGHTEAFFGQGTRLTVV.

The chain is built from TRBV30 and TRBJ2-1, with D possibly TRBD2 on 7 matching bases. This CDR3 has 15 amino acids. Between the trimmed V and J ends, which lost 4 bases and 2 bases, there was a span of 15 bases. Looked up from germline, CDR1 is GTSNPN and CDR2 is SVGIG (reference sequence). CDR3 sequence reads: CAWTREGGAYNEQFF. The CDR3 DNA is TGTGCCTGGACAAGGGAGGGGGGGGCCTACAATGAGCAGTTCTTC.

The CDR3, as DNA: TGCGCCAGCAGCCCCCTCTTACAGAGGAACACTGAAGCTTTCTTT. This gives the protein CASSPLLQRNTEAFF. V gene TRBV4-1 combines with J gene TRBJ1-1; D is uncertain. Germline V lookup: CDR1 MGHRA, CDR2 YSYEKL. The CDR3 consists of 15 residues. Trimming removed 4 bases from V and 1 base from J, with 13 bases in between.

The chain has TRBV7-9 and TRBJ2-7, with TRBD1 matching 7 bases. Germline V gene sequence: CDR1 SEHNR, CDR2 FQNEAQ (reference sequence). The CDR3 spans 15 residues. After removal of 1 base from V and 2 bases from J, the junction contained 5 bases not matched to a gene. This CDR3 reads CASSLGGGRTYEQYF. The DNA for the CDR3 is TGTGCCAGCAGCTTAGGAGGGGGCCGAACCTACGAGCAGTACTTC. The whole variable domain, filled in from reference TRBV7-9 and TRBJ2-7, reads DTGVSQNPRHKITKRGQNVTFRCDPISEHNRLYWYRQTLGQGPEFLTYFQNEAQLEKSRLLSDRFSAERPKGSFSTLEIQRTEQGDSAMYLCASSLGGGRTYEQYFGPGTRLTVT.

V is TRBV4-3 and J is TRBJ2-3, with 13 nucleotides matching TRBD2. The CDR3 contains 17 residues. The J segment lost 2 bases and the V segment lost 5 bases, leaving 7 bases of the junction unmatched. Germline assignment: CDR1 LGHNA and CDR2 YSLEER. CDR3 DNA: TGCGCCAGCAGCACAGGGACTAGCGGGGTGGCCACAGATACGCAGTATTTT. Encoded protein: CASSTGTSGVATDTQYF.

The chain is built from TRBV19 and TRBJ2-3; TRBD2 aligns across 12 bases. The germline gives CDR1 LNHDA, CDR2 SQIVND (reference sequence). Germline trimming cut 6 bases from V and 2 bases from J; bases unmatched to any gene: 3. The CDR3 consists of 15 residues. The CDR3 reads CASRTSGGLTDTQYF. The CDR3 region has the DNA TGTGCCAGTAGGACTAGCGGGGGCCTCACAGATACGCAGTATTTT.

This chain links TRBV5-1 with TRBJ1-2; TRBD1 agrees at 8 bases. From germline, CDR1 is SGHRS and CDR2 YFSETQ. With V trimmed by 4 bases and J by 4 bases, 6 bases remained unmatched. The CDR3 totals 14 residues. The DNA of the CDR3 is TGCGCCAGCAGCCTGGACAGGGCCTCCTATGGCTACACCTTC. Protein product: CASSLDRASYGYTF.

V usage is TRBV27 and J usage is TRBJ2-4; the D gene is possibly TRBD2 (5 bases). Looked up from germline, CDR1 is MNHEY and CDR2 is SMNVEV (reference sequence). The V end lost 4 bases, the J end lost 0 bases, and 13 bases lay between the germline ends. CDR3 size: 16 residues. The CDR3 DNA reads as TGTGCCAGCAGTTCCCCGCGGGCCCCAGCCAAAAACATTCAGTACTTC. Translated, it gives CASSSPRAPAKNIQYF.

CDR3 in DNA: TGTGCCAGCAGTGTGGGACAGGGGGCGTACAATGAGCAGTTCTTC. Translating it yields CASSVGQGAYNEQFF. The rearrangement joins TRBV2 to TRBJ2-1, with 12 bases fitting TRBD1. V was clipped by 4 bases and J by 4 bases; unmatched bases: 2. The CDR3 has 15 amino acids. Germline values: CDR1 SNHLY, CDR2 FYNNEI.

V gene TRBV2 combines with J gene TRBJ1-1; no firm D call. V lost 6 bases, J lost 1 base, and 9 bases lay in between. The CDR3 is 13 residues long. Germline CDR1 and CDR2: SNHLY and FYNNEI. The CDR3 DNA is TGTGCCAGCAGCTGGGAGGGGAACACTGAAGCTTTCTTT. Translation gives CASSWEGNTEAFF.

In its sample, this clone was seen once. The rearrangement uses TRBV6-5 and TRBJ1-2; D unclear. There are 13 residues in the CDR3. The germline CDR1 and CDR2 sequences are MNHEY and SVGAGI. V was shortened by 5 bases and J by 4 bases, with 11 bases between the two germline ends. The CDR3 DNA follows: TGTGCCAGCAGTACCCCAGAGGGCTATGGCTACACCTTC. Translation: CASSTPEGYGYTF.

The CDR3 sequence is CASSQREAYNEQFF. CDR3 bases: TGCGCCAGCAGCCAGCGAGAGGCCTACAATGAGCAGTTCTTC. The chain is built from TRBV4-3 and TRBJ2-1; D remains unclear. Germline CDR1 is LGHNA and CDR2 is YSLEER. The CDR3 is made up of 14 amino acids. Trimming left V 3 bases short and J 2 bases short, with 8 bases between.

The rearrangement joins TRBV19 to TRBJ1-2, with TRBD1 matching 8 bases. The germline gives CDR1 LNHDA, CDR2 SQIVND (reference sequence). V lost 4 bases and J lost 5; bases outside the gene matches: 12. This CDR3 is 16 amino acids long. CDR3 in amino acids: CASSSGGTGRFYGYTF. CDR3 sequence (DNA): TGTGCCAGTAGTAGCGGAGGGACAGGACGGTTTTATGGCTACACCTTC.

The V and J genes are TRBV10-2 and TRBJ1-1, with D perhaps matching TRBD1 (6 bases). The CDR3 runs 13 residues. The germline CDR1 and CDR2 sequences are WSHSY and SAAADI. V was shortened by 2 bases and J by 6 bases, with 10 bases between the two germline ends. This chain's CDR3 is CASSEGGGAEAFF. The CDR3 bases are TGCGCCAGCAGTGAGGGGGGGGGCGCTGAAGCTTTCTTT.

The rearrangement joins TRBV12-3 or TRBV12-4 to TRBJ1-2, with a tentative D call TRBD1 (6 bases). V was clipped by 6 bases and J by 6 bases, with 14 bases between them. The CDR3 is 13 residues long. Here the CDR3 reads CASRPTGVDGYTF. In DNA form, the CDR3 reads TGTGCCAGCAGGCCGACAGGCGTTGATGGCTACACCTTC.

The J gene is TRBJ1-4, the V gene TRBV6-2 or TRBV6-3; 7 nucleotides align to TRBD1. V shed 2 bases, J shed 2 bases, and the junction held 2 bases outside the gene matches. Germline V gives CDR1 MNHEY, CDR2 SVGEGT. The CDR3 length is 15 residues. The CDR3 DNA reads TGTGCCAGCAGTTACGGGGGACAGACTAATGAAAAACTGTTTTTT. It is translated as CASSYGGQTNEKLFF.

The chain has TRBV10-2 and TRBJ2-7; 7 bases line up with TRBD1. The CDR3 extends over 15 amino acids. The V gene's germline CDR1 is WSHSY and CDR2 SAAADI. J was trimmed by 6 bases and V by 8 bases; bases with no gene match: 16. The CDR3 region has the DNA TGCGCCAGCGCGACTACAGGGGACCGACGGGGCGAGCAGTACTTC. Translating it yields CASATTGDRRGEQYF.